This T cell receptor beta chain was sequenced during a study of T cells after yellow fever vaccination. In the study overall: The authors prepared low-cell-number fractions using SMART-Seq v4 Ultra Low Input.

The CDR3 runs 13 residues. Trimming took off 0 bases at V and 3 bases at J, with 3 bases between the two ends. Germline lookup yields CDR1 SGHAT and CDR2 FQNNGV. This clonotype appeared many times. Antigen specificity is unknown. For TCR, cDNA came from 5'RACE template switching, which added a universal primer site and UMIs. Each CDR3 protein is one row after TCRdb ran MiXCR on the 5' RACE reads. The sample consists of about 220,000 distinct CDR3 sequences, approximately 3% of them appearing once. Overall study findings and caveats: Of the clonotypes, a small share occurred in both CD4 and CD8 compartments.

The starting material was CD4+ T cells sorted from PBMCs, obtained 10 days after the yellow fever booster vaccination. This chain connects TRBV11-2 to TRBJ2-1; D unresolved. The sequence came from a man aged 18 to 35 who received the YFV17D yellow fever vaccine. CDR3 sequence (DNA): TGTGCCAGCAGCTTAGAATACTACAATGAGCAGTTCTTC. Translation: CASSLEYYNEQFF.